One and the same sample provided the 25 T cell receptor beta chains below, sequenced in a study of hypomethylating agent response in myelodysplastic syndrome. Assay used: immunoSEQ multiplex PCR; TCRdb lists only in-frame clones, some missing. In the table there are some 9,600 clones, more than 80% of which are singletons. This specimen was bone marrow, taken before or after starting hypomethylating agent treatment for myelodysplastic syndrome (not recorded which). The receptors stem from a human donor with myelodysplastic syndrome.

The CDR3 DNA reads as TGTGCCAGCACTCACATTGAGCTGTCGACTAGCGGGGACACAGATACGCAGTATTTT. It encodes CASTHIELSTSGDTDTQYF. The genes are TRBV28 and TRBJ2-3; TRBD2 agrees at 11 bases. The CDR3 contains 19 residues. The germline CDR1 and CDR2 sequences are MDHEN and SYDVKM. Unmatched junction bases numbered 17, after V lost 7 bases and J lost 2 bases.

This clone was seen once. The rearrangement joins TRBV19 to TRBJ1-2; 7 bases are a match to TRBD1. Trimming took 6 bases from V and 4 from J; bases not matched to a gene: 8. The CDR3 runs 14 residues. CDR1 LNHDA and CDR2 SQIVND come from the germline V gene (reference sequence). CDR3 DNA sequence: TGTGCCAGTAGGCCCCGGGACAGAAGCTATGGCTACACCTTC. Its protein product is CASRPRDRSYGYTF.

This clone was counted between two and nine times. The chain carries TRBV19 and TRBJ1-5; the D gene is possibly TRBD1 (5 bases). V gave up 7 bases and J gave up 5 bases, with 9 bases separating them. The CDR3 sequence is 12 residues long. Per the germline V gene, CDR1 is LNHDA and CDR2 is SQIVND (reference sequence). In DNA form, the CDR3 reads TGTGCCAGTACCTCAGGGTATCAGCCCCAGCATTTT. Protein sequence: CASTSGYQPQHF.

The gene calls are TRBV28 and TRBJ1-2; D is unresolved. Looked up from germline, CDR1 is MDHEN and CDR2 is SYDVKM. Trimming stripped 4 bases from V and 5 bases from J, with 11 bases between. The CDR3 consists of 13 residues. This chain's CDR3 is CASSYERRYGYTF. DNA of the CDR3: TGTGCCAGCAGTTATGAACGGAGATATGGCTACACCTTC.

The CDR3 reads CASSQQYKPHPTDTQYF. The CDR3 DNA is TGTGCCAGCAGCCAGCAATACAAGCCCCATCCCACAGATACGCAGTATTTT. The chain employs TRBV14 and TRBJ2-3; D gene uncertain. V gave up 3 bases and J gave up 2 bases, with 18 bases separating them. The CDR3 spans 17 residues. Germline CDR1 is SGHDN and CDR2 is FVKESK.

The V call is TRBV7-3, the J call TRBJ2-1, with 11 bases that match TRBD2. Unmatched junction bases numbered 14, after V lost 5 bases and J lost 5 bases. CDR1 is SGHTA, CDR2 FQGTGA, per germline. CDR3 length: 18 amino acids. For the CDR3, the DNA is TGTGCCAGCAGCCCAATCCAAGTAGCGGGAGGGCCCCACAATGAGCAGTTCTTC. As protein: CASSPIQVAGGPHNEQFF.

The chain uses TRBV7-9 and TRBJ2-2; 13 bases map to TRBD2. Germline lookup yields CDR1 SEHNR and CDR2 FQNEAQ (reference sequence). The CDR3 runs 16 residues. Losses at the gene ends were 4 bases for V and 5 bases for J; bases not matched to a gene: 4. CDR3 DNA: TGTGCCAGCAGCTATGGACTAGCGGGAGATACCGGGGAGCTGTTTTTT. It translates to CASSYGLAGDTGELFF.

The CDR3 loop reads CASSPDSNTGELFF. The CDR3 DNA follows: TGTGCCAGCAGCCCAGACAGTAACACCGGGGAGCTGTTTTTT. The chain employs TRBV11-3 and TRBJ2-2; TRBD1 is a possible D gene (5 bases). The CDR3 spans 14 residues. Per germline, CDR1 SGHNT and CDR2 YENEEA. V lost 5 bases, J lost 2 bases, and 9 bases lay in between.

The rearrangement uses TRBV30 and TRBJ1-6; tentative D call: TRBD1 (6 bases). The CDR3 consists of 13 residues. V lost 0 bases, J lost 9 bases, and 9 bases lay in between. Germline assignment: CDR1 GTSNPN and CDR2 SVGIG (reference sequence). CDR3 amino acids: CAWSVTGRSPLHF. CDR3 nucleotide sequence: TGTGCCTGGAGTGTAACAGGGCGTTCACCCCTCCACTTT.

This chain connects TRBV5-1 to TRBJ2-2, with TRBD2 identical over 14 bases. J gave up 6 bases and V 4 bases, and 11 bases lay outside the gene matches. CDR3 length equals 18 residues. Germline CDR1 reads SGHRS; CDR2 reads YFSETQ. The CDR3 DNA sequence: TGCGCCAGCAGCCCGACAGGGACTAGCGGGAGAGGGTCCGGGGAGCTGTTTTTT. Its translation is CASSPTGTSGRGSGELFF.

The chain carries TRBV6-5 and TRBJ2-5; D unclear. The V end lost 6 bases, the J end lost 2 bases, and 16 bases lay between the germline ends. The CDR3 consists of 15 residues. The germline CDR1 and CDR2 sequences are MNHEY and SVGAGI. CDR3 in amino acids: CASRTADNSQETQYF. DNA for the CDR3: TGTGCCAGCAGAACGGCGGATAATTCACAAGAGACCCAGTACTTC.

This clone was seen a handful of times. The genes are TRBV30 and TRBJ1-1, with D hard to call. The CDR3 extends over 14 amino acids. The V end lost 1 base, the J end lost 2 bases, and 11 bases lay between the germline ends. Germline CDR1 reads GTSNPN; CDR2 reads SVGIG (reference sequence). This chain's CDR3 is CAWSASDANTEAFF. DNA of the CDR3: TGTGCCTGGAGTGCGTCCGACGCTAACACTGAAGCTTTCTTT.

This sequence joins TRBV15 and TRBJ1-5; the D gene is possibly TRBD1 (5 bases). Looked up from germline, CDR1 is LNHNV and CDR2 is YYDKDF (reference sequence). V was trimmed by 1 base and J by 10 bases, leaving 14 bases between them. The CDR3 runs to 14 residues. The chain's CDR3 is CATSRGSVGVPQHF. CDR3 nucleotides: TGTGCCACCAGCAGAGGTTCTGTGGGGGTCCCCCAGCATTTT.

The V gene is TRBV28, the J gene TRBJ1-2; D is unresolved. This CDR3 comprises 12 residues. V lost 5 bases and J lost 4, with 8 bases in between. CDR1 MDHEN and CDR2 SYDVKM come from the germline V gene. The CDR3 sequence is CASSEIPYGYTF. For the CDR3, the DNA is TGTGCCAGCAGTGAGATCCCCTATGGCTACACCTTC.

The rearrangement joins TRBV5-6 to TRBJ1-5; D is perhaps TRBD1 (6 bases). Trimming stripped 3 bases from V and 9 bases from J, with 16 bases between. This CDR3 has 14 amino acids. The germline V gene encodes CDR1 SGHDT and CDR2 YYEEEE. The CDR3 loop reads CASSSQGSWGPQHF. CDR3 nucleotides: TGTGCCAGCAGCTCACAGGGTTCTTGGGGGCCCCAGCATTTT.

The chain combines TRBV5-4 with TRBJ2-3; 11 bases map to TRBD2. The CDR3 covers 15 residues. Germline values: CDR1 SGHNT, CDR2 YYREEE (reference sequence). J lost 6 bases, V lost 0 bases, and 3 bases had no gene match. The CDR3 sequence is CASSLGRTSGDTQYF. CDR3 bases: TGTGCCAGCAGCTTGGGGCGGACTAGCGGGGATACGCAGTATTTT.

This clone was found a few times. The chain is built from TRBV28 and TRBJ1-1; D ambiguous. The CDR3 is 12 amino acids. Germline V gene data show CDR1 as MDHEN and CDR2 as SYDVKM. The ends were cut back, 4 bases at V and 8 bases at J, with 11 bases in the middle. CDR3 in amino acids: CASSSSLREAFF. CDR3 nucleotide sequence: TGTGCCAGCAGTTCGTCCCTCAGGGAAGCTTTCTTT.

This rearrangement joins TRBV11-2 to TRBJ1-4; 8 positions agree with TRBD1. With V trimmed by 7 bases and J by 5 bases, 9 bases remained unmatched. Per germline, CDR1 SGHAT and CDR2 FQNNGV. This CDR3 has 15 residues. CDR3 residues: CASTPYRGKNEKLFF. The CDR3 bases are TGTGCCAGCACCCCCTACAGGGGGAAAAATGAAAAACTGTTTTTT.

V usage is TRBV10-3 and J usage is TRBJ1-1; 8 bases agree with TRBD1. CDR3 size: 14 residues. After removal of 2 bases from V and 3 bases from J, the junction contained 2 bases not matched to a gene. The germline CDR1 and CDR2 sequences are ENHRY and SYGVKD. In DNA form, the CDR3 reads TGTGCCATCAGTGAGGACAGGGGCGACACTGAAGCTTTCTTT. Translated: CAISEDRGDTEAFF.

The chain joins TRBV5-8 to TRBJ1-5; D not certain. The CDR3 is 13 amino acids. CDR1 SGHTS and CDR2 YDEGEE come from the germline V gene. V lost 4 bases to trimming and J lost 6 bases, with 11 bases between them. The chain's CDR3 is CASSPRLGQPQHF. The CDR3 DNA reads TGTGCCAGCAGCCCACGGCTCGGTCAGCCCCAGCATTTT.

The chain uses TRBV5-4 and TRBJ2-2, with D perhaps TRBD2 (6 bases). The V gene lost 6 bases and the J gene lost 4 bases, with 13 bases spanning the gap. Per germline, CDR1 SGHNT and CDR2 YYREEE (reference sequence). This CDR3 contains 14 residues. Here the CDR3 reads CASKGGDLTGELFF. CDR3 DNA sequence: TGTGCCAGCAAAGGAGGGGACCTCACCGGGGAGCTGTTTTTT.

This clone was observed a single time. The chain is built from TRBV18 and TRBJ1-5; possible D gene TRBD1, 5 bases. Trimming cost V 3 bases and J 2 bases, with 11 bases left between them. CDR3 size: 15 residues. Germline CDR1 is KGHSH and CDR2 is LQKENI. The chain's CDR3 is CASSPPGLGNQPQHF. As DNA, the CDR3 is TGTGCCAGCTCACCTCCGGGGCTGGGCAATCAGCCCCAGCATTTT.

CDR3 sequence: CASSQVLAASYEQYF. In nucleotides, the CDR3 is TGTGCCAGCAGCCAAGTACTAGCGGCCTCCTACGAGCAGTACTTC. J is TRBJ2-7 and V is TRBV14; 8 nucleotides align to TRBD2. Germline V CDR1 and CDR2: SGHDN, FVKESK. CDR3 length equals 15 residues. V was clipped by 1 base and J by 0 bases; unmatched bases: 2.

The chain links TRBV9 to TRBJ2-2, with 11 bases lining up with TRBD2. The ends lost 4 bases at V and 7 bases at J; junction bases unmatched: 6. The CDR3 runs 15 residues. In germline, CDR1 is SGDLS, CDR2 YYNGEE. The DNA of the CDR3 is TGTGCCAGCAGCTACCACGGACTAGCGGGCGGGGAGCTGTTTTTT. Translation gives CASSYHGLAGGELFF.

V usage is TRBV27 and J usage is TRBJ2-3; D unclear. The CDR3 has 12 amino acids. Germline V gene data show CDR1 as MNHEY and CDR2 as SMNVEV (reference sequence). Trimming removed 5 bases from V and 8 bases from J, with 11 bases in between. The CDR3 DNA is TGTGCCAGCAGTAGAAGTATTGGTACGCAGTATTTT. It translates to CASSRSIGTQYF.